The source of this T cell receptor (beta chain) is a study of control samples from healthy donors and cancer patients (TCRdb year 2020). Concerning this clone: Its recognized antigen is unknown. Base qualities were left out, and no much larger clone turns up one base away.

The library was made by the immunoSEQ multiplex PCR assay. TCRdb took this table from immuneACCESS and kept in-frame rearrangements with V and J called. Such tables lack part of the clones; where checked against another copy, unresolved V genes explain under half of the gap, and the rest is unexplained. This sample lists approximately 100,000 clones; roughly 86% were detected once. The biggest ten clones account for 2% to 2.5% of the sample. This TCR was sampled from a man in his sixties in good health. Material for sequencing was blood.

The base sequence is TGTGCCAGCAGCTTTTTACAGAAGGAAGGCTACACCTTC. It codes for CASSFLQKEGYTF. The chain is assembled from TRBV5-6 and TRBJ1-2, with no confidently assigned D gene. Reading from cysteine to phenylalanine, the CDR3 counts 13 amino acids. Left in the record is the CDR3 DNA by itself, 39 bases read in frame from the first base. The trim is 2 bases for V and 8 bases for J, with a gap of 13 bases between the germline ends. For CDR1 and CDR2, the germline V gene lists SGHDT and YYEEEE.